Following are 16 T cell receptor beta chains from one sample sequenced in a study of shared T cell receptors in the human thymus. Clones were sequenced by immunoSEQ multiplex PCR, and TCRdb holds only the in-frame ones, with some missing. Counted here are 720,000 or so clones, 80% to 90% occurring once; the ten biggest clones make up around 0.01%. The data also belong to a second study, concerning human thymus T cells.

Source material: thymocytes. Source of these receptors: a girl less than two years old with a congenital heart defect.

The rearrangement joins TRBV5-4 to TRBJ1-4; TRBD1 aligns across 8 bases. J gave up 8 bases and V 4 bases, and 7 bases lay outside the gene matches. CDR3 length: 14 residues. Looked up from germline, CDR1 is SGHNT and CDR2 is YYREEE (reference sequence). The CDR3: CASSTGQESEKLFF. The CDR3 DNA reads TGTGCCAGCAGCACGGGACAGGAGAGCGAAAAACTGTTTTTT.

This chain uses TRBV9 with TRBJ2-1; weak D call: TRBD2 (5 bases). This CDR3 comprises 13 residues. Trimming stripped 0 bases from V and 5 bases from J, with 6 bases between. Germline-derived CDR1 and CDR2 are SGDLS and YYNGEE. CDR3 nucleotides: TGTGCCAGCAGCGTAGTCGGGAACAATGAGCAGTTCTTC. Amino acid sequence: CASSVVGNNEQFF. The full variable domain, its missing parts supplied by reference TRBV9 and TRBJ2-1, is DSGVTQTPKHLITATGQRVTLRCSPRSGDLSVYWYQQSLDQGLQFLIQYYNGEERAKGNILERFSAQQFPDLHSELNLSSLELGDSALYFCASSVVGNNEQFFGPGTRLTVL.

The chain joins TRBV5-6 to TRBJ1-1, with D uncertain. The germline V gene has CDR1 SGHDT and CDR2 YYEEEE. V lost 5 bases and J lost 0, with 8 bases in between. The CDR3 spans 13 residues. This CDR3 is CASSFGMNTEAFF. The CDR3 DNA reads TGTGCCAGCAGTTTCGGTATGAACACTGAAGCTTTCTTT.

This clone was counted a few times. The gene calls are TRBV28 and TRBJ2-3; D unresolved. V gave up 2 bases and J gave up 2 bases, with 11 bases separating them. The CDR3 has 15 residues. Germline V gene sequence: CDR1 MDHEN, CDR2 SYDVKM. The CDR3 DNA follows: TGTGCCAGCAGTTTAAGGCCCTACTACACAGATACGCAGTATTTT. Protein product: CASSLRPYYTDTQYF.

The chain is built from TRBV7-2 and TRBJ1-4; 7 bases map to TRBD1. The CDR3 length is 18 residues. The ends lost 7 bases at V and 0 bases at J; junction bases unmatched: 14. Germline values: CDR1 SGHTA, CDR2 FQGNSA. The CDR3 loop is CASTEKGAEKATNEKLFF. CDR3 coding DNA: TGTGCCAGCACCGAGAAGGGGGCGGAAAAGGCAACTAATGAAAAACTGTTTTTT.

The V and J genes are TRBV11-2 and TRBJ2-7; maybe TRBD1 (6 bases). V shed 1 base and J shed 5 bases, with 12 bases lying between them. Per the germline V gene, CDR1 is SGHAT and CDR2 is FQNNGV. This CDR3 region has 14 residues. CDR3 DNA sequence: TGTGCCAGCAGCTTAGTGGCAGGGGTGGACGAGCAGTACTTC. This encodes CASSLVAGVDEQYF.

The chain is built from TRBV2 and TRBJ2-7, with a tentative D call TRBD2 (6 bases). The CDR3 spans 19 residues. V gave up 4 bases and J gave up 0 bases, with 25 bases separating them. Germline CDR1 is SNHLY and CDR2 is FYNNEI. The CDR3 coding sequence is TGTGCCAGCAGTGTCGACTTACTTACGGGGGAACTCTACTCCTACGAGCAGTACTTC. Protein sequence: CASSVDLLTGELYSYEQYF.

This clone was detected only a few times. The genes are TRBV5-5 and TRBJ2-7; a possible D gene is TRBD1 (6 bases). The CDR3 spans 16 residues. Trimming removed 4 bases at V and 0 bases at J, with 17 bases between. Germline V lookup: CDR1 SGHKS, CDR2 YYEKEE (reference sequence). CDR3 sequence (DNA): TGTGCCAGCAGCATCAGCCCCCGACAGGCCTCCTACGAGCAGTACTTC. This encodes CASSISPRQASYEQYF.

This clone turned up a few times. Within the sample, other DNA sequences also encode this same CDR3. The rearrangement links TRBV6-5 to TRBJ1-2; D is perhaps TRBD1 (5 bases). Germline CDR1 and CDR2: MNHEY and SVGAGI. This CDR3 contains 14 residues. Trimming removed 2 bases at V and 7 bases at J, with 14 bases between. CDR3 amino acids: CASSYRRGRGGYTF. As DNA, the CDR3 is TGTGCCAGCAGTTACCGGAGGGGTAGGGGTGGCTACACCTTC.

The rearrangement uses TRBV10-2 and TRBJ2-5, with D possibly TRBD2 on 7 matching bases. The germline V gene has CDR1 WSHSY and CDR2 SAAADI. The CDR3 extends over 16 amino acids. V was shortened by 2 bases and J by 4 bases, with 17 bases between the two germline ends. The CDR3 DNA follows: TGCGCCAGCAGTGAGGGTGGAGGGGGGGAGAGAGAGACCCAGTACTTC. Translating gives CASSEGGGGERETQYF.

A few counts support this clone. This chain joins TRBV7-9 and TRBJ2-7; TRBD1 is a possible D gene (5 bases). Germline-derived CDR1 and CDR2 are SEHNR and FQNEAQ (reference sequence). Trimming pared 6 bases from V and 2 bases from J, leaving 8 bases between. The CDR3 runs to 12 residues. CDR3 coding DNA: TGTGCCAGCAGTGGGGCGGCCTACGAGCAGTACTTC. It yields the protein CASSGAAYEQYF.

The rearrangement links TRBV7-2 to TRBJ2-5, with a possible D match to TRBD1 (7 bases). CDR1 is SGHTA and CDR2 is FQGNSA in the germline V gene. Trimming shortened V by 4 bases and J by 0 bases, and 24 bases separated the two germline ends. The CDR3 is 19 residues long. The CDR3 DNA follows: TGTGCCAGCAGCTATCGACAGGGACTTATGTACAGGTACCAAGAGACCCAGTACTTC. This gives the protein CASSYRQGLMYRYQETQYF. Based on the CDR3 plus reference TRBV7-2 and TRBJ2-5, the full variable domain is GAGVSQSPSNKVTEKGKDVELRCDPISGHTALYWYRQSLGQGLEFLIYFQGNSAPDKSGLPSDRFSAERTGGSVSTLTIQRTQQEDSAVYLCASSYRQGLMYRYQETQYFGPGTRLLVL.

The V and J genes are TRBV5-1 and TRBJ1-6; D unclear. Looked up from germline, CDR1 is SGHRS and CDR2 is YFSETQ. This CDR3 is 13 amino acids long. The V and J ends lost 1 base and 8 bases respectively, with 7 bases between them. The CDR3 loop reads CASSLFGDSPLHF. The CDR3 DNA reads as TGCGCCAGCAGCTTGTTTGGAGATTCACCCCTCCACTTT.

The chain links TRBV13 to TRBJ1-5; D might be TRBD1 (5 bases). V was pared by 0 bases and J by 3 bases, with 6 bases between. From germline, CDR1 is PRHDT and CDR2 FYEKMQ (reference sequence). This CDR3 is built from 14 residues. Written as DNA, the CDR3 is TGTGCCAGCAGCTTAGGACAGGACAATCAGCCCCAGCATTTT. Residues: CASSLGQDNQPQHF.

V and J are TRBV27 and TRBJ2-1, with 8 bases matching TRBD2. V was pared by 5 bases and J by 3 bases, with 9 bases of the junction left unmatched. There are 16 residues in the CDR3. Germline V CDR1 and CDR2: MNHEY, SMNVEV (reference sequence). The CDR3 sequence is CASSPHPAGDYNEQFF. The CDR3 DNA reads TGTGCCAGCAGTCCCCATCCAGCGGGGGACTACAATGAGCAGTTCTTC.

CDR3 in amino acids: CATSRVGTGETDTQYF. CDR3 sequence (DNA): TGTGCCACCAGCAGAGTAGGGACAGGGGAGACAGATACGCAGTATTTT. The chain has TRBV15 and TRBJ2-3, with 10 bases fitting TRBD1. Germline V gives CDR1 LNHNV, CDR2 YYDKDF (reference sequence). After removal of 1 base from V and 3 bases from J, the junction contained 4 bases not matched to a gene. The CDR3 has 16 amino acids. The full variable domain, in which reference TRBV15 and TRBJ2-3 provide the parts outside the CDR3, is DAMVIQNPRYQVTQFGKPVTLSCSQTLNHNVMYWYQQKSSQAPKLLFHYYDKDFNNEADTPDNFQSRRPNTSFCFLDIRSPGLGDTAMYLCATSRVGTGETDTQYFGPGTRLTVL.